This T cell receptor (beta chain) was recovered during a study of cytomegalovirus exposure and HLA in healthy donors. Comment on this clone: Antigen unknown.

Study-wide results and caveats: Fewer than 20,000 TCR beta sequences were associated with HLA alleles at 0.05 false discovery rate in a later analysis. Later analysis identified a missense DCLRE1C variant that was linked to TCR beta V- and J-gene trimming.

The CDR3 runs to 14 residues. From germline, CDR1 is SGHTA and CDR2 FQGNSA. The V gene lost 1 base and the J gene lost 7 bases, with 11 bases spanning the gap. The PCR was carried out with 60 Vbeta primers and 13 Jbeta primers. The table came from immunoSEQ multiplex PCR; TCRdb's copy has only in-frame clones and leaves some out. The table lists fewer than 130,000 clones, approximately 79% of them singletons. This sequence was found in a man younger than 45 in good health and CMV-seropositive. The rearrangement links TRBV7-2 to TRBJ2-4; unclear D gene. Material: PBMCs. The CDR3 sequence: CASSLEPPRNIQYF. Here the CDR3 DNA reads TGTGCCAGCAGCTTAGAGCCTCCCCGGAACATTCAGTACTTC.